The entry below describes one T cell receptor beta chain. The entry originates in a study of T cells in Graves' hyperthyroidism and ophthalmopathy. Orbital computed tomography, thyroid ultrasound, serum thyroxine and TRAb, and clinical symptoms together informed the diagnoses. This sample holds PBMCs from 8.5 to 10 ml fresh peripheral blood. RNA transcripts yielded amplified TCR beta CDR3 regions. Initially, a first-round RT-PCR of the TCR CDR3 employed the HTBI primer set. One entry per CDR3 protein results from TCRdb running MiXCR on the multiplex PCR reads. The table lists over 400,000 distinct CDR3 sequences, about 22% of them singletons. V was cut by 7 bases and J by 2 bases, with 20 bases left in between. Per the germline V gene, CDR1 is SGHTA and CDR2 is FQGNSA. The length of the CDR3 is 16 residues.

This sequence was found in a woman between 65 and 79 years old with Graves' ophthalmopathy. Sample: blood. This chain connects TRBV7-2 to TRBJ1-1; D is perhaps TRBD1 (5 bases). CDR3 region: CASTFSGRGVNTEAFF. The CDR3 coding sequence is TGTGCCAGCACCTTCTCTGGTAGGGGAGTTAACACTGAAGCTTTCTTT.